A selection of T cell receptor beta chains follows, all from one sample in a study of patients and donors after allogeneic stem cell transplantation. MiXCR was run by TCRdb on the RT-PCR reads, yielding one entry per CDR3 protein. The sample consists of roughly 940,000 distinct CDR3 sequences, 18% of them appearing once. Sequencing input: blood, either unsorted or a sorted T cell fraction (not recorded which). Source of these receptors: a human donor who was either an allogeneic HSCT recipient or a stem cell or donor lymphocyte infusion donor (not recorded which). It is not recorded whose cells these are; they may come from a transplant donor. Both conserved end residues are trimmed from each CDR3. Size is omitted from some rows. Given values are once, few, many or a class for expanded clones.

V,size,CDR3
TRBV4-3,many,ASSQEGTRNTEAF
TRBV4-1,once,ASSDFSEIYTDTQY
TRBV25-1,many,ASSEFTGIYNEQF
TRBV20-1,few,SATDSTDTQC
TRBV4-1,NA,ASSQEGLAEETQY
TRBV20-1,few,SAPGRTSSYNEQF
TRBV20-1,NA,SADRLQETQY
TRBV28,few,ASGNGRNPYEQY
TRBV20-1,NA,NTAGEGNYGYT
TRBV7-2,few,ASSFGSRRYGYT
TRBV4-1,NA,ASSQDPATQY
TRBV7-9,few,ASSPAGTVQETQY
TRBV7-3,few,ASSLGQAGGADTQY
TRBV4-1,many,ASSQDFGTSGRSSYNEQF
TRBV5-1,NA,ASSLDRARDRVYEQY
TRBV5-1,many,ASSLMVLAGGPNEQF
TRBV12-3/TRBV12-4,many,ASSALGPGISTDTQY
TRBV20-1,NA,SARGGRENYNEQF
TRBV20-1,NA,SVLWTLAGGAETQY
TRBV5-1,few,ASSKTGQGGYNEQF
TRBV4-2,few,ASRRDRGLGETQY
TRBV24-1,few,ATSDLRLAGCETQY
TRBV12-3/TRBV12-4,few,ASYSFMNTEAF
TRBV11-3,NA,ASSAGAFVNEQY
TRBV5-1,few,ASSFSGRATETQY
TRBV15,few,ATSILRDLNTDTQY
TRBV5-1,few,ASSLHEQHNEQF
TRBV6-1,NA,ASSGSGGWTKNIQY
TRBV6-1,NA,ASSPRGVGEKLF
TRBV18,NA,ASSPGGIGQY
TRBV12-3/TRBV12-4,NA,ASSPPPDREQETQY
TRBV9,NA,ASSVAPQSSYNSPLH
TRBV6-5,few,ASSYRSGPTDEQF
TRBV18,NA,ASSPSTGVSINQPQH
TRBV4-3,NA,ASSQADRAPEQY
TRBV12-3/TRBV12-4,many,ASSFSIHTGELF
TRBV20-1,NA,SARKSASGNTIY
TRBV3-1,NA,ASSPRSGTGFGNEQF
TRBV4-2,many,ASSQDNRASYEQY
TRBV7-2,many,ASSGQGGTDTQY
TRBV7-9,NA,ASSFPGESVEQY
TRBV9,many,ASSVRGEVTDTQY
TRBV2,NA,ASSESRVGETQY
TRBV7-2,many,ASSLDPVYEQY
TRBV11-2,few,ASSQKGLAGGHYTDTQY
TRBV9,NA,ASSRQAVWGYT
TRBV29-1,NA,SARRRAGDGYT
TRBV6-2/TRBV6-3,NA,ASSYSKGQWGYEQY
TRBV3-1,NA,ASSQGNTGEQY
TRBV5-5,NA,ASSLGEDRAGTEAF
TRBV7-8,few,ASSLAPPNSPLH
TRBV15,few,ATRRAGGTHQPQH
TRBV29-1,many,SVAYLTNAYEQY
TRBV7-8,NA,ASSLLPGAKAF